The TCR beta chain under discussion was sequenced for a study of CD8 T cells in ankylosing spondylitis. The sample holds one count of this clonotype. Looked up from germline, CDR1 is LNHDA and CDR2 is SQIVND (reference sequence). V was trimmed by 6 bases and J by 8 bases, leaving 14 bases between them. The CDR3 sequence is 13 residues long. TCRdb reprocessed the 5' RACE reads via MiXCR and lists one record per CDR3 protein. The table lists 250,000 to 350,000 distinct CDR3 sequences, around 21% of them singletons. The material sequenced was blood, either unsorted or a sorted T cell fraction (not recorded which). V gene TRBV19 combines with J gene TRBJ2-1, with D tentatively TRBD2 (5 bases). The TCR originated in a female donor with ankylosing spondylitis or in good health (not recorded which). The CDR3 region has the DNA TGTGCCAGTAGCGTCCTAGGAGGCGATGAGCAGTTCTTC. It codes for CASSVLGGDEQFF.